This entry lists 25 T cell receptor beta chains sequenced from one sample in a study of blood T cell repertoires in COVID-19. The assay was immunoSEQ multiplex PCR, and TCRdb's table has in-frame clones only and misses some. The sample consists of 90,000 to 100,000 clones, approximately 82% of them appearing once. What was sequenced was peripheral blood. The source of these receptors is a man in his sixties with acute or convalescent COVID-19.

This clone was observed once. This chain joins TRBV10-3 and TRBJ2-3, with D maybe TRBD2 (6 bases). From germline, CDR1 is ENHRY and CDR2 SYGVKD. The CDR3 covers 16 residues. Trimming left V 11 bases short and J 3 bases short, with 24 bases between. The CDR3 DNA sequence: TGTGCCTCCGGAGGGGCGGTACTAGGAATTACAGATACGCAGTATTTT. This encodes CASGGAVLGITDTQYF.

This chain joins TRBV6-5 and TRBJ1-6; tentative D call: TRBD1 (6 bases). This CDR3 comprises 15 residues. Trimming took 0 bases from V and 6 from J, leaving 9 bases between them. Germline CDR1 MNHEY, CDR2 SVGAGI. CDR3 DNA sequence: TGTGCCAGCAGTTACTCTGGACAGAGTAATTCACCCCTCCACTTT. This translates into CASSYSGQSNSPLHF.

The chain uses TRBV2 and TRBJ1-2; D unresolved. Between the trimmed V and J ends, which lost 6 bases and 2 bases, there was a span of 10 bases. The CDR3 extends over 13 amino acids. Germline CDR1 and CDR2: SNHLY and FYNNEI. The CDR3 loop reads CASRQTVNYGYTF. For the CDR3, the DNA is TGTGCCAGCAGACAGACGGTGAACTATGGCTACACCTTC.

The chain recombines TRBV4-3 with TRBJ2-3; 9 bases are shared with TRBD2. The CDR3 is 14 residues long. V lost 7 bases, J lost 3 bases, and 5 bases stayed unmatched. In germline, CDR1 is LGHNA, CDR2 YSLEER. CDR3 sequence (DNA): TGCGCCAGCAAGCCGGGACTAGCTACAGATACGCAGTATTTT. It specifies CASKPGLATDTQYF.

V and J are TRBV18 and TRBJ1-1; 10 bases line up with TRBD1. CDR1 and CDR2 (germline): KGHSH, LQKENI. The length of the CDR3 is 18 residues. With 9 bases clipped from V and 2 bases from J, the junction kept 18 bases outside the gene matches. DNA for the CDR3: TGTGCCAGTAACCGGGACAGGGGACATTCAATGGTAAACACTGAAGCTTTCTTT. It encodes CASNRDRGHSMVNTEAFF.

The chain joins TRBV7-2 to TRBJ2-7, with D maybe TRBD1 (6 bases). The germline V gene has CDR1 SGHTA and CDR2 FQGNSA. The CDR3 spans 13 residues. V was cut by 5 bases and J by 5 bases, with 13 bases left in between. CDR3 nucleotide sequence: TGTGCCAGCAGCCTACAGGGATTCAACGAGCAGTACTTC. Protein sequence: CASSLQGFNEQYF.

This clone appeared once. V usage is TRBV6-5 and J usage is TRBJ1-2; 11 nucleotides align to TRBD1. Germline V CDR1 and CDR2: MNHEY, SVGAGI. Trimming removed 10 bases from V and 3 bases from J; junction bases left unmatched: 7. CDR3 length: 14 amino acids. The DNA of the CDR3 is TGTGCCACCGGGACAGGGGGGAGGTACTATGGCTACACCTTC. Its protein is CATGTGGRYYGYTF.

The sample holds one count of this clone. This sequence joins TRBV27 and TRBJ2-7; D unclear. The CDR3 is 14 residues long. Germline CDR1 and CDR2: MNHEY and SMNVEV (reference sequence). The ends were cut back, 8 bases at V and 5 bases at J, with 19 bases in the middle. Written as DNA, the CDR3 is TGTGCCAGCTCCTTCCGGTCCGGGTACCACGAGCAGTACGTC. This encodes CASSFRSGYHEQYV.

This chain links TRBV10-3 with TRBJ1-2; TRBD1 is a possible D gene (6 bases). The length of the CDR3 is 15 residues. Germline V lookup: CDR1 ENHRY, CDR2 SYGVKD. The V and J ends lost 4 bases and 4 bases respectively, with 16 bases between them. The CDR3 spells CAISAQGSPIYGYTF. In DNA form, the CDR3 reads TGTGCCATCAGTGCTCAGGGGTCCCCCATCTATGGCTACACCTTC.

In its sample, this clone was seen a few times. The genes are TRBV7-2 and TRBJ1-2, with D perhaps matching TRBD1 (5 bases). Germline CDR1 SGHTA, CDR2 FQGNSA. V dropped 5 bases and J dropped 3 bases, with 13 bases sitting between them. The CDR3 spans 14 residues. The CDR3 reads CASSPTWGDYGYTF. CDR3 nucleotide sequence: TGTGCCAGCAGCCCTACCTGGGGCGACTATGGCTACACCTTC.

The chain couples TRBV7-6 to TRBJ1-6; 8 positions agree with TRBD1. CDR1 SGHVS and CDR2 FNYEAQ come from the germline V gene. J gave up 5 bases and V 5 bases, and 5 bases lay outside the gene matches. The CDR3 is 15 residues long. CDR3 nucleotide sequence: TGTGCCAGCAGCGCGTGGACAGGGAATAATTCACCCCTCCACTTT. It codes for CASSAWTGNNSPLHF.

V usage is TRBV14 and J usage is TRBJ1-1; D unresolved. The CDR3 is made up of 12 amino acids. V was shortened by 2 bases and J by 11 bases, with 12 bases between the two germline ends. From germline, CDR1 is SGHDN and CDR2 FVKESK. The CDR3 DNA follows: TGTGCCAGCAGCCAACTGGCGATGGAGGCTTTCTTT. Translation gives CASSQLAMEAFF.

This clone was detected a few times. This rearrangement joins TRBV2 to TRBJ1-1; no definite D call. This CDR3 has 16 residues. V shed 7 bases and J shed 8 bases, with 26 bases lying between them. Germline CDR1 reads SNHLY; CDR2 reads FYNNEI. CDR3 in DNA: TGTGCCAGCACCCTTGAGAGCGACTCTTTTCCCTGGGAAGCTTTCTTT. Its translation is CASTLESDSFPWEAFF.

CDR3 amino acids: CASKGDRTTTEAFF. CDR3 nucleotide sequence: TGTGCCAGCAAAGGGGACAGGACAACGACTGAAGCTTTCTTT. J is TRBJ1-1 and V is TRBV27, with 8 bases identical to TRBD1. The germline V gene encodes CDR1 MNHEY and CDR2 SMNVEV (reference sequence). The CDR3 has 14 amino acids. J was trimmed by 5 bases and V by 7 bases; bases with no gene match: 9.

The rearrangement uses TRBV20-1 and TRBJ2-7; TRBD2 matches 7 bases. Per germline, CDR1 DFQATT and CDR2 SNEGSKA (reference sequence). CDR3 size: 15 residues. J gave up 3 bases and V 3 bases, and 11 bases lay outside the gene matches. The CDR3 sequence is CSASPRAGEGYEQYF. As DNA, the CDR3 is TGCAGTGCTAGTCCCCGGGCGGGGGAGGGCTACGAGCAGTACTTC.

V is TRBV29-1 and J is TRBJ2-3, with 8 bases identical to TRBD2. V was clipped by 0 bases and J by 3 bases; unmatched bases: 8. The CDR3 runs to 16 residues. Germline-derived CDR1 and CDR2 are SQVTM and ANQGSEA. The CDR3 region is CSVEDSGLARTDTQYF. CDR3 nucleotide sequence: TGCAGCGTTGAAGATTCAGGACTAGCTAGGACAGATACGCAGTATTTT.

The chain employs TRBV27 and TRBJ1-4; D possibly corresponds to TRBD1 (5 bases). The CDR3 sequence is 14 residues long. The germline V and J ends were trimmed by 3 bases and 12 bases, with 17 bases remaining between them. CDR1 and CDR2 from the germline V gene are MNHEY and SMNVEV (reference sequence). The CDR3 DNA follows: TGTGCCAGCAGTTTTCAGGGCCAGTTAGAGGAACTGTTTTTT. Translation gives CASSFQGQLEELFF. The entire variable domain, with the rest obtained from reference TRBV27 and TRBJ1-4, is as follows: EAQVTQNPRYLITVTGKKLTVTCSQNMNHEYMSWYRQDPGLGLRQIYYSMNVEVTDKGDVPEGYKVSRKEKRNFPLILESPSPNQTSLYFCASSFQGQLEELFFGSGTQLSVL.

The rearrangement links TRBV5-5 to TRBJ1-2; D call uncertain. The CDR3 is made up of 15 amino acids. Germline lookup yields CDR1 SGHKS and CDR2 YYEKEE (reference sequence). Trimming stripped 2 bases from V and 2 bases from J, with 13 bases between. In DNA, the CDR3 is TGTGCCAGCAGCTTAAAAGAACTGCTAAACTATGGCTACACCTTC. Translating gives CASSLKELLNYGYTF.

The J gene is TRBJ2-1, the V gene TRBV14; TRBD2 matches 7 bases. V lost 0 bases, J lost 7 bases, and 9 bases stayed unmatched. The CDR3 extends over 16 amino acids. Germline values: CDR1 SGHDN, CDR2 FVKESK. CDR3 region: CASSQDLGLGTNEQFF. DNA for the CDR3: TGTGCCAGCAGCCAAGACTTAGGACTAGGGACGAATGAGCAGTTCTTC.

V and J are TRBV4-2 and TRBJ2-4, with a weak D call TRBD1 (5 bases). Germline V CDR1 and CDR2: LGHNA, YNFKEQ. This CDR3 region has 14 residues. Trimming removed 5 bases from V and 6 bases from J, with 14 bases in between. This chain's CDR3 is CASSSGQGINIQYF. CDR3 nucleotide sequence: TGTGCCAGCAGCTCAGGGCAGGGTATAAACATTCAGTACTTC.

The rearrangement uses TRBV30 and TRBJ1-1; a possible D gene is TRBD1 (5 bases). Germline V lookup: CDR1 GTSNPN, CDR2 SVGIG (reference sequence). Trimming pared 3 bases from V and 2 bases from J, leaving 16 bases between. This CDR3 comprises 15 residues. The CDR3, as DNA: TGTGCCTGGAGCGCTGGACCGGGGGGTAACACTGAAGCTTTCTTT. This sequence encodes CAWSAGPGGNTEAFF.

The chain carries TRBV15 and TRBJ2-5; the D is unclear. The V end was cut by 1 base, the J end by 4 bases, with 10 bases between. The CDR3 contains 14 residues. Germline V CDR1 and CDR2: LNHNV, YYDKDF (reference sequence). CDR3 DNA: TGTGCCACCAGCAGAGGTAGGCGAGGAGAGACCCAGTACTTC. This codes for CATSRGRRGETQYF.

The rearrangement joins TRBV7-9 to TRBJ2-1, with 9 bases lining up with TRBD1. After removal of 2 bases from V and 9 bases from J, the junction contained 2 bases not matched to a gene. This CDR3 has 13 residues. Germline V lookup: CDR1 SEHNR, CDR2 FQNEAQ (reference sequence). CDR3 residues: CASSLNRGREQFF. In nucleotides, the CDR3 is TGTGCCAGCAGCTTAAACAGGGGGCGTGAGCAGTTCTTC.

V usage is TRBV2 and J usage is TRBJ2-2; D perhaps matches TRBD1 (6 bases). The CDR3 sequence is 14 residues long. Germline CDR1 reads SNHLY; CDR2 reads FYNNEI. Trimming took 9 bases from V and 3 from J, leaving 14 bases between them. The CDR3 DNA follows: TGTGCCAGTCACCGGACAGAATACACCGGGGAGCTGTTTTTT. Protein: CASHRTEYTGELFF.

The chain joins TRBV10-2 to TRBJ2-3, with TRBD2 matching over 8 bases. The CDR3 is 13 amino acids. V dropped 6 bases and J dropped 5; count of bases not matched to a gene: 4. Germline V gene sequence: CDR1 WSHSY, CDR2 SAAADI. The CDR3: CASRTSVIDTQYF. In DNA form, the CDR3 reads TGCGCCAGCAGGACTAGCGTTATAGATACGCAGTATTTT.